The subject of this entry is one TCR beta chain. Source study methods: Reference gene primer amplification gave nucleated cell count estimates. Using immunoSEQ multiplex PCR, the repertoire was profiled, and TCRdb retains in-frame clones only, with some absent. V and J calls and clone size are given by that table; D and trimming were obtained from the DNA. The table records approximately 190,000 clones, approximately 86% of them present only once. The data are from a study of blood T cell repertoires in COVID-19. Overall study: Two negative PCRs, clearance, or symptom resolution had been documented for recovered Cohort 3 donors. Some COVID-19 samples were acute and others convalescent; all came from the United States, Italy and Spain.

The origin of this receptor is a middle-aged woman in a cohort exposed to, infected with or recovered from COVID-19 (not recorded which). The sample consisted of PBMCs or T cells enriched from blood (not recorded which).

CDR3 loop: CASSGRPGDTEAFF. CDR3 in DNA: TGCGCCAGCAGTGGTCGGCCCGGGGACACTGAAGCTTTCTTT. The chain joins TRBV10-1 to TRBJ1-1, with D unclear. The CDR3 runs to 14 residues. V lost 4 bases to trimming and J lost 3 bases, with 12 bases between them. CDR1 and CDR2 (germline): WNHNN, SYGVQD (reference sequence).